The present T cell receptor beta chain was sequenced within a study of spatial heterogeneity in lung cancer. Study as a whole: A strong correlation was found between TCR transcript counts in tumor regions and a T cell module score derived from matched bulk RNA-seq. Raw-read counts averaged over ten per unique TCR and UMI combination. Study-wide results and limits: Tumoral mutation counts were tracked by counts of expanded intratumoral alpha and beta TCRs.

In the library, each TCR cDNA molecule bore its own unique molecular identifier. TCRdb reprocessed the 5' RACE reads via MiXCR and lists one record per CDR3 protein. The sample lists 15,000 to 20,000 distinct CDR3 sequences; around 6% were seen once. Time point described: sample taken at primary tumor resection. Untreated early-stage non-small cell lung cancer patients, 65 to 90 in total, were the donors. This clonotype ranks as medium-sized. Its antigen is as yet unknown. The CDR3 is 15 amino acids. The germline V gene has CDR1 MNHEY and CDR2 SMNVEV (reference sequence). With 1 base removed from V and 0 bases from J, the gap between germline ends came to 9 bases.

This clonotype was sampled from a male donor with early-stage non-small cell lung cancer. Source: lung tumor tissue, taken at surgery. The chain recombines TRBV27 with TRBJ1-1; D is unclear. Written as DNA, the CDR3 is TGTGCCAGCAGTTTATGGTCCAGTATGAACACTGAAGCTTTCTTT. As protein: CASSLWSSMNTEAFF.